The T cell receptor (beta chain) described here comes from a study of shared T cell receptors in the human thymus. V dropped 1 base and J dropped 3 bases, with 4 bases sitting between them. The germline V gene has CDR1 SEHNR and CDR2 FQNEAQ (reference sequence). CDR3 length equals 12 residues. This clone was recorded once. TCRdb's copy holds only in-frame clones and misses some; the assay was immunoSEQ multiplex PCR. In the table there are 640,000 or so clones, approximately 87% of which are singletons. In addition, the sample was reused for a study of human thymus T cells. As reported in that work: Corrective heart surgery yielded the resections from which the thymus tissue came.

The clonotype was recovered from a boy in the first two years of life with a congenital heart defect. V usage is TRBV7-9 and J usage is TRBJ2-7; D gene uncertain. Sequenced: thymocytes. DNA of the CDR3: TGTGCCAGCAGCTTAGACTTCTACGAGCAGTACTTC. It encodes CASSLDFYEQYF.